This TCR beta chain was captured in a study of graft-versus-host responses after intestinal transplantation. Study in general: Induction with anti-thymocyte globulin, then tacrolimus and steroids for about 3 years, was given to all recipients.

Sequencing was performed with immunoSEQ multiplex PCR; in TCRdb, only in-frame clones are kept and a portion is missing. Among some 25,000 clones, 90% were seen once, and the ten largest hold 1.5% to 2.5%. The length of the CDR3 is 14 residues. The ends lost 3 bases at V and 5 bases at J; junction bases unmatched: 5. From germline, CDR1 is SNHLY and CDR2 FYNNEI. The sequences come from PBMCs, collected roughly 38 days after intestinal transplant. This receptor was obtained from a human patient who received an intestinal transplant, so some T cells may come from the graft donor. The rearrangement links TRBV2 to TRBJ2-7, with 9 nucleotides matching TRBD2. CDR3 sequence: CASSERTSVHEQYF. The CDR3 DNA follows: TGTGCCAGCAGTGAGCGGACTAGCGTCCACGAGCAGTACTTC.